These T cell receptor beta chains were read from a single sample in a study of blood T cell repertoires in COVID-19. Using immunoSEQ multiplex PCR, the repertoire was profiled, and TCRdb retains in-frame clones only, with some absent. The top ten hold around 0.92% of the sample, which has over 450,000 clones, approximately 92% seen once. Sequenced: peripheral blood. These receptors were obtained from a man between 18 and 29 years old with COVID-19, enrolled during active disease. Both conserved end residues are part of each CDR3. The order of the fields is J gene, D gene, clone size, V gene, CDR3 length, CDR3 DNA, CDR3 protein. A D gene is named only where the DNA matches it firmly. Where a row states a size, it is once, few, many or the class of an expanded clone; other rows omit it.

TRBJ2-7,TRBD1,-,TRBV9,16,TGTGCCAGCAGCATCCGATCGACAGGGGCAGACTACGAGCAGTACTTC,CASSIRSTGADYEQYF
TRBJ1-2,-,-,TRBV5-1,14,TGCGCCAGCAGACCCCTCTCAGGAGGGGATGGCTACACCTTC,CASRPLSGGDGYTF
TRBJ2-1,TRBD2,-,TRBV9,15,TGTGCCAGCAGCGCCACTAGCGCAACGTTCAATGAGCAGTTCTTC,CASSATSATFNEQFF
TRBJ1-1,TRBD1,-,TRBV2,16,TGTGCCAGCAGTGAGCGCCGGGACAGGGTGAACACTGAAGCTTTCTTT,CASSERRDRVNTEAFF
TRBJ2-5,TRBD2,-,TRBV7-9,19,TGTGCCAGCAGCTTAGGCCTATCGGCTAGCGGGAGGTACCAAGAGACCCAGTACTTC,CASSLGLSASGRYQETQYF
TRBJ1-3,-,-,TRBV2,16,TGTGCCAGCAGTGTAAAGGGACTTCTCTGGGGAAACACCATATATTTT,CASSVKGLLWGNTIYF
TRBJ2-7,TRBD1,-,TRBV5-1,16,TGCGCCAGCAGCTTGACCCGGGACAGGGGGCTGAACGAGCAGTACTTC,CASSLTRDRGLNEQYF
TRBJ2-5,-,-,TRBV18,14,TGTGCCAGCTCACCCCCCCAGGGCCAAGAGACCCAGTACTTC,CASSPPQGQETQYF
TRBJ1-2,-,-,TRBV18,13,TGTGCCAGCTCACCACCGCAAGGAGGTGGCTACACCTTC,CASSPPQGGGYTF
TRBJ2-3,TRBD2,-,TRBV6-5,14,TGTGCCAGCAGTTCGGGACTAGCGGGAGATACGCAGTATTTT,CASSSGLAGDTQYF
TRBJ2-1,TRBD2,-,TRBV10-1,14,TGCGCCAGCAGTGGTCTAGCGGCCGGTAATGAGCAGTTCTTC,CASSGLAAGNEQFF
TRBJ2-5,-,-,TRBV2,15,TGTGCCAGCAGTGCCAACGGGAGCCCGGGGGAGACCCAGTACTTC,CASSANGSPGETQYF
TRBJ2-3,TRBD1,-,TRBV5-5,14,TGTGCCAGCAGCCGGACAGGGACCGCAGATACGCAGTATTTT,CASSRTGTADTQYF
TRBJ2-1,-,-,TRBV10-3,15,TGTGCCATCAGTGATCCGGGGACTCCCTTCAATGAGCAGTTCTTC,CAISDPGTPFNEQFF
TRBJ1-1,-,few,TRBV10-1,15,TGCGCCAGCAGTTCCGGGACAACTCTGAACACTGAAGCTTTCTTT,CASSSGTTLNTEAFF
TRBJ1-6,-,-,TRBV21-1,17,TGTGCCAGCAGCAAATCAGGACAGGGGGCTCTAGGTTCACCCCTCCACTTT,CASSKSGQGALGSPLHF
TRBJ2-7,-,-,TRBV15,15,TGTGCCACCAGCAGGTCGATGGGAACAGGGAACGAGCAGTACTTC,CATSRSMGTGNEQYF
TRBJ2-7,TRBD1,-,TRBV12-5,14,TGTGCTAGTGTTTCTGGGGACAGGGGCCTCGAGCAGTACTTC,CASVSGDRGLEQYF
TRBJ2-1,-,-,TRBV18,14,TGTGCCAGCTCACGTACGAGCTCCTACAATGAGCAGTTCTTC,CASSRTSSYNEQFF
TRBJ2-2,-,-,TRBV5-1,15,TGCGCCAGCAGCTTGTATGCAGGGAACACCGGGGAGCTGTTTTTT,CASSLYAGNTGELFF
TRBJ2-7,-,-,TRBV30,12,TGTGCTGCCGACCGGGACTCCTACGAGCAGTACTTC,CAADRDSYEQYF
TRBJ2-7,-,-,TRBV5-6,14,TGTGCCAGCAGCCGAGGACAGTTCTCCTACGAGCAGTACTTC,CASSRGQFSYEQYF
TRBJ2-7,-,-,TRBV7-2,13,TGTGCCAGCAGCTTAGACTACTCCTACGAGCAGTACTTC,CASSLDYSYEQYF
TRBJ2-1,-,-,TRBV3-1/TRBV3-2,16,TGTGCCAGCAGCCAACAGGGCAGGGGTTCTTACAATGAGCAGTTCTTC,CASSQQGRGSYNEQFF
TRBJ2-1,TRBD2,-,TRBV3-1/TRBV3-2,15,TGTGCCAGCAGCCAAGGGACTAGCCCCTTTTATGAGCAGTTCTTC,CASSQGTSPFYEQFF
TRBJ1-2,-,-,TRBV18,14,TGTGCCAGCTCACCGTCGGGGGGCGGCTATGGCTACACCTTC,CASSPSGGGYGYTF
TRBJ2-3,TRBD2,-,TRBV4-2,15,TGTGCCAGCAGCCAAGATAGCGGGGGGGCCGATACGCAGTATTTT,CASSQDSGGADTQYF